Listed below are T cell receptor beta chains from one sample, sequenced in a study of blood T cells in healthy people across ages. TCRdb itself ran the 5' RACE reads through MiXCR, one entry per CDR3 protein. The profile shows hundreds of thousands of distinct CDR3 sequences, 56% of them singletons. Sequenced material: blood. The receptors come from a man in his forties or fifties in good health. CDR3s include the opening cysteine and the closing phenylalanine or tryptophan. Fields, in order: V gene, J gene, clone size, CDR3 length, D gene, CDR3 protein, CDR3 DNA. A D gene is named only where the DNA matches it firmly. Not every row has a clone size; where given, it reads once, few, many or a size class.

V: TRBV4-1
J: TRBJ2-3
size: .
length: 21
D: TRBD2
CDR3: CASSQVRRSGGRSIKTDTQYF
DNA: TGCGCCAGCAGTCAAGTAAGGCGTTCTGGCGGGAGATCGATTAAGACAGATACGCAGTATTTT

V: TRBV15
J: TRBJ1-1
size: once
length: 15
D: TRBD1
CDR3: CATSINRGGWTEAFF
DNA: TGTGCCACCAGCATCAACAGGGGGGGGTGGACTGAAGCTTTCTTT

V: TRBV20-1
J: TRBJ1-2
size: .
length: 14
D: TRBD1
CDR3: CSASLQGFNYGYTF
DNA: TGCAGTGCTAGTTTACAGGGGTTTAACTATGGCTACACCTTC

V: TRBV12-3/TRBV12-4
J: TRBJ2-7
size: once
length: 17
D: TRBD2
CDR3: CASSWEGIAGVEYEQYF
DNA: TGTGCCAGCAGTTGGGAGGGAATAGCGGGAGTCGAATACGAGCAGTACTTC

V: TRBV24-1
J: TRBJ2-7
size: .
length: 15
D: TRBD1
CDR3: CATSDPRDSSYEQYF
DNA: TGTGCCACCAGTGATCCCCGGGACAGCTCCTACGAGCAGTACTTC

V: TRBV9
J: TRBJ2-7
size: .
length: 15
D: TRBD2
CDR3: CASGVGEGSNYEQYF
DNA: TGTGCCAGCGGCGTAGGGGAGGGATCCAACTACGAGCAGTACTTC

V: TRBV25-1
J: TRBJ1-2
size: once
length: 15
D: .
CDR3: CASRPTGLRLYDYTF
DNA: TGTGCCAGCAGGCCCACAGGGCTGAGGCTGTATGACTACACCTTC

V: TRBV20-1
J: TRBJ2-7
size: few
length: 15
D: TRBD2
CDR3: CSARGLGGSFVEQYF
DNA: TGCAGTGCTAGGGGACTCGGGGGGAGTTTTGTCGAGCAGTACTTC

V: TRBV7-2
J: TRBJ1-6
size: .
length: 13
D: .
CDR3: CASSRPGNSPLHF
DNA: TGTGCCAGCAGCCGACCGGGGAATTCACCCCTCCACTTT

V: TRBV29-1
J: TRBJ2-4
size: few
length: 14
D: TRBD1
CDR3: CSVERQGAKNIQYF
DNA: TGCAGCGTTGAAAGACAGGGGGCGAAAAACATTCAGTACTTC

V: TRBV6-6
J: TRBJ2-1
size: .
length: 13
D: .
CDR3: CASSFQQGLEQFF
DNA: TGTGCCAGCAGTTTCCAGCAGGGGCTAGAACAGTTCTTC

V: TRBV27
J: TRBJ2-7
size: .
length: 14
D: TRBD2
CDR3: CASSLDGRYYEQYF
DNA: TGTGCCAGCAGTTTAGACGGGAGGTACTACGAGCAGTACTTC

V: TRBV24-1
J: TRBJ2-5
size: .
length: 16
D: TRBD2
CDR3: CATSDPGREGTETQYF
DNA: TGTGCCACCAGTGATCCGGGTCGGGAGGGGACAGAGACCCAGTACTTC

V: TRBV28
J: TRBJ2-1
size: .
length: 14
D: .
CDR3: CATKGRIGYNEQFF
DNA: TGTGCCACCAAAGGAAGGATAGGCTACAATGAGCAGTTCTTC

V: TRBV29-1
J: TRBJ2-2
size: .
length: 13
D: .
CDR3: CSVGRTNTGELFF
DNA: TGCAGCGTTGGTCGAACGAACACCGGGGAGCTGTTTTTT

V: TRBV28
J: TRBJ2-7
size: .
length: 15
D: .
CDR3: CASTPGASSSYEQYF
DNA: TGTGCCAGCACCCCCGGGGCTTCGAGCTCCTACGAGCAGTACTTC

V: TRBV7-2
J: TRBJ2-1
size: .
length: 13
D: .
CDR3: CASSSDPGGEQFF
DNA: TGTGCCAGCAGCTCAGACCCCGGCGGGGAGCAGTTCTTC

V: TRBV4-1
J: TRBJ2-6
size: .
length: 18
D: .
CDR3: CASSQEAGAVSGANVLTF
DNA: TGCGCCAGCAGCCAAGAGGCGGGGGCTGTCTCCGGGGCCAACGTCCTGACTTTC

V: TRBV6-1
J: TRBJ2-7
size: .
length: 17
D: TRBD2
CDR3: CASSEGRPGGISYEQYF
DNA: TGTGCCAGCAGTGAGGGTCGACCGGGAGGGATTTCCTACGAGCAGTACTTC

V: TRBV20-1
J: TRBJ2-5
size: .
length: 13
D: .
CDR3: CSANSPIQETQYF
DNA: TGCAGTGCTAACTCCCCAATACAAGAGACCCAGTACTTC

V: TRBV21-1
J: TRBJ2-4
size: .
length: 16
D: .
CDR3: CASSKTGRDSLKEQYF
DNA: TGTGCCAGCAGCAAAACCGGTCGGGACTCCCTGAAAGAGCAGTACTTC

V: TRBV5-1
J: TRBJ2-3
size: .
length: 16
D: TRBD2
CDR3: CASRLGLAGATDTQYF
DNA: TGCGCCAGCAGGCTGGGACTAGCGGGAGCAACAGATACGCAGTATTTT

V: TRBV5-1
J: TRBJ2-4
size: .
length: 16
D: .
CDR3: CASSWGWGNDKNIQYF
DNA: TGCGCCAGCAGCTGGGGGTGGGGAAATGACAAAAACATTCAGTACTTC

V: TRBV4-3
J: TRBJ2-7
size: .
length: 15
D: .
CDR3: CASSRGTVQSYEQYF
DNA: TGCGCCAGCAGCCGCGGGACAGTTCAATCCTACGAGCAGTACTTC

V: TRBV6-6
J: TRBJ2-1
size: .
length: 16
D: .
CDR3: CASSYSTSGAHNEQFF
DNA: TGTGCCAGCAGTTACTCGACCTCAGGGGCTCACAATGAGCAGTTCTTC

V: TRBV20-1
J: TRBJ2-3
size: once
length: 16
D: TRBD2
CDR3: CSARGGGATPTGTQYF
DNA: TGCAGTGCTAGAGGCGGGGGGGCCACGCCCACAGGTACGCAGTATTTT

V: TRBV7-3
J: TRBJ1-5
size: .
length: 17
D: .
CDR3: CASSLRRREIGNQPQHF
DNA: TGTGCCAGCAGCTTAAGGCGCCGGGAGATAGGCAATCAGCCCCAGCATTTT

V: TRBV6-2/TRBV6-3
J: TRBJ1-5
size: few
length: 15
D: .
CDR3: CASSYSGTINQPQHF
DNA: TGTGCCAGCAGTTACTCCGGGACAATAAATCAGCCCCAGCATTTT

V: TRBV15
J: TRBJ2-2
size: .
length: 16
D: .
CDR3: CATSRDMTGLGGELFF
DNA: TGTGCCACCAGCAGAGATATGACAGGCCTGGGCGGGGAGCTGTTTTTT

V: TRBV9
J: TRBJ2-1
size: .
length: 11
D: .
CDR3: CASSVEREQFF
DNA: TGTGCCAGCAGCGTAGAGCGGGAGCAGTTCTTC

V: TRBV27
J: TRBJ2-6
size: .
length: 19
D: .
CDR3: CASSLMGRNILSGANVLTF
DNA: TGTGCCAGCAGTTTGATGGGCAGGAATATTCTTTCTGGGGCCAACGTCCTGACTTTC

V: TRBV20-1
J: TRBJ2-6
size: many
length: 20
D: .
CDR3: CSARASVGGVITSGANVLTF
DNA: TGCAGTGCTAGAGCGTCGGTGGGCGGGGTAATAACATCTGGGGCCAACGTCCTGACTTTC

V: TRBV29-1
J: TRBJ1-1
size: .
length: 14
D: .
CDR3: CSVEVKTEGTEAFF
DNA: TGCAGCGTTGAAGTCAAAACAGAGGGCACTGAAGCTTTCTTT

V: TRBV7-3
J: TRBJ2-1
size: .
length: 13
D: .
CDR3: CASSLYGVDEQFF
DNA: TGTGCCAGCAGCTTATATGGTGTCGATGAGCAGTTCTTC

V: TRBV30
J: TRBJ2-7
size: .
length: 12
D: .
CDR3: CAWSVERGRPYF
DNA: TGTGCCTGGAGTGTAGAGAGAGGTAGGCCGTACTTC

V: TRBV4-3
J: TRBJ2-1
size: .
length: 13
D: .
CDR3: CASSQGYSSEQFF
DNA: TGCGCCAGCAGCCAAGGTTATAGTAGTGAGCAGTTCTTC

V: TRBV9
J: TRBJ2-3
size: few
length: 15
D: .
CDR3: CASSVAPGLTDTQYF
DNA: TGTGCCAGCAGCGTAGCACCAGGGCTCACAGATACGCAGTATTTT

V: TRBV5-1
J: TRBJ2-4
size: few
length: 16
D: TRBD1
CDR3: CASSLDEGAPKNIQYF
DNA: TGCGCCAGCAGCTTGGATGAGGGGGCCCCTAAAAACATTCAGTACTTC

V: TRBV10-2
J: TRBJ1-2
size: .
length: 13
D: .
CDR3: CASSYGGAYGYTF
DNA: TGCGCCTCCAGCTACGGAGGGGCCTATGGCTACACCTTC

V: TRBV7-3
J: TRBJ2-7
size: .
length: 16
D: TRBD1
CDR3: CASSLKCLDRAGEQYF
DNA: TGTGCCAGCAGCTTAAAGTGTTTGGACAGGGCGGGCGAGCAGTACTTC

V: TRBV12-3/TRBV12-4
J: TRBJ1-2
size: .
length: 14
D: TRBD1
CDR3: CASIETGSTGGYTF
DNA: TGTGCCAGCATTGAGACAGGGTCCACTGGTGGCTACACCTTC

V: TRBV6-2/TRBV6-3
J: TRBJ2-1
size: .
length: 16
D: TRBD2
CDR3: CASSYLAGGSYNEQFF
DNA: TGTGCCAGCAGTTACCTAGCGGGAGGGTCCTACAATGAGCAGTTCTTC

V: TRBV25-1
J: TRBJ2-5
size: .
length: 14
D: .
CDR3: CASSEFRDRNEQYF
DNA: TGTGCCAGCAGTGAATTTAGGGATCGTAATGAGCAGTACTTC

V: TRBV5-1
J: TRBJ2-3
size: few
length: 17
D: .
CDR3: CASSLDPAGSTTDTQYF
DNA: TGCGCCAGCAGCTTGGATCCGGCGGGATCCACCACAGATACGCAGTATTTT

V: TRBV18
J: TRBJ2-7
size: .
length: 15
D: .
CDR3: CASSPLGLPTYEQYF
DNA: TGTGCCAGCTCACCATTAGGACTACCTACCTACGAGCAGTACTTC

V: TRBV29-1
J: TRBJ2-5
size: .
length: 13
D: .
CDR3: CSVERRVQETQYF
DNA: TGCAGCGTTGAACGGAGGGTCCAAGAGACCCAGTACTTC

V: TRBV2
J: TRBJ2-5
size: .
length: 16
D: .
CDR3: CASSRGGGPPQETQYF
DNA: TGTGCCAGCAGCCGGGGCGGGGGCCCCCCCCAAGAGACCCAGTACTTC

V: TRBV7-2
J: TRBJ2-7
size: few
length: 13
D: .
CDR3: CASIGGPSYEQYF
DNA: TGTGCCAGCATAGGGGGTCCATCCTACGAGCAGTACTTC

V: TRBV20-1
J: TRBJ2-4
size: .
length: 14
D: TRBD2
CDR3: CSAAGTSGRWEQYF
DNA: TGCAGTGCTGCCGGGACTAGCGGGAGATGGGAGCAGTACTTC

V: TRBV6-2/TRBV6-3
J: TRBJ2-3
size: few
length: 15
D: .
CDR3: CASSYSRVRDSLQYF
DNA: TGTGCCAGCAGTTACTCGAGGGTTCGAGACAGTTTGCAGTATTTT

V: TRBV7-8
J: TRBJ2-5
size: .
length: 15
D: TRBD2
CDR3: CASSLVGLPQETQYF
DNA: TGTGCCAGCAGCTTAGTGGGACTACCCCAAGAGACCCAGTACTTC

V: TRBV3-1
J: TRBJ1-2
size: .
length: 15
D: .
CDR3: CASSQDLTRASGYTF
DNA: TGTGCCAGCAGCCAAGATTTAACTAGGGCTAGCGGCTACACCTTC

V: TRBV27
J: TRBJ2-7
size: .
length: 13
D: .
CDR3: CLPPGNRTYEQYF
DNA: TGTCTGCCCCCAGGTAACAGAACCTACGAGCAGTACTTC

V: TRBV7-2
J: TRBJ2-1
size: .
length: 17
D: TRBD2
CDR3: CASSLDLGAGAYNEQFF
DNA: TGTGCCAGCAGCTTAGACCTAGGGGCGGGGGCCTACAATGAGCAGTTCTTC

V: TRBV2
J: TRBJ1-2
size: few
length: 12
D: .
CDR3: CASTPNHYGYTF
DNA: TGTGCCAGCACTCCAAACCACTATGGCTACACCTTC

V: TRBV7-9
J: TRBJ1-2
size: .
length: 12
D: .
CDR3: CATRSGDYGYTF
DNA: TGTGCCACCCGTTCTGGGGACTATGGCTACACCTTC

V: TRBV20-1
J: TRBJ2-3
size: .
length: 11
D: .
CDR3: CSGGEIDTQYF
DNA: TGCAGTGGAGGGGAAATTGATACGCAGTATTTT

V: TRBV10-2
J: TRBJ1-2
size: few
length: 15
D: TRBD1
CDR3: CASSSFSDRAYGYTF
DNA: TGCGCCAGCAGTTCCTTCTCGGACAGGGCCTATGGCTACACCTTC

V: TRBV7-2
J: TRBJ2-1
size: once
length: 13
D: .
CDR3: CASSIDNRETQFF
DNA: TGTGCCAGCAGCATAGACAACAGGGAGACCCAGTTCTTC

V: TRBV18
J: TRBJ2-5
size: .
length: 16
D: .
CDR3: CASSSFQGSPEETQYF
DNA: TGTGCCAGCTCATCCTTCCAGGGGAGCCCAGAAGAGACCCAGTACTTC